The 19 T cell receptor beta chains given below trace back to one sample, sequenced in a study of CD8+ T cells in alopecia areata. Treatment given: oral pan-JAK inhibitor, 5-10 mg twice daily. As the sequencing template, cDNA was produced by extracting RNA and reverse transcribing it. Clones were read by immunoSEQ multiplex PCR, and TCRdb kept only the in-frame ones, dropping some. The data hold about 140,000 clones, with roughly 54% observed a single time. Material: CD8+ T cells sorted from blood, obtained at week 4, from a patient treated with tofacitinib. The receptors were sampled from a human donor with alopecia areata.

The chain recombines TRBV27 with TRBJ2-1; D is perhaps TRBD1 (5 bases). This CDR3 has 14 amino acids. V shed 3 bases and J shed 5 bases, with 11 bases lying between them. Germline-derived CDR1 and CDR2 are MNHEY and SMNVEV (reference sequence). CDR3 in amino acids: CASSFLGADNEQFF. DNA for the CDR3: TGTGCCAGCAGTTTCCTTGGGGCCGACAATGAGCAGTTCTTC.

This clone was observed a single time. This chain joins TRBV6-5 and TRBJ2-1; D possibly corresponds to TRBD1 (6 bases). The germline V gene has CDR1 MNHEY and CDR2 SVGAGI. The CDR3 has 15 residues. V lost 6 bases and J 4 bases, leaving 16 bases between the germline ends. CDR3 nucleotide sequence: TGTGCCAGCAGCCAACTCCCGGGACAATACAATGAGCAGTTCTTC. This gives the protein CASSQLPGQYNEQFF.

Remarks on this clone: Given a much more abundant clone one base away, this may be a read error. The chain links TRBV18 to TRBJ2-7; 8 nucleotides line up with TRBD1. This CDR3 is built from 12 residues. With 9 bases clipped from V and 0 bases from J, the junction kept 1 base outside the gene matches. Germline CDR1 KGHSH, CDR2 LQKENI. In DNA, the CDR3 is TGTGCCAGTACAGGGGGCTCCTACGAGCAGTACTTC. It encodes CASTGGSYEQYF.

The gene calls are TRBV10-2 and TRBJ2-7; either TRBD1 or TRBD2 may fit D (5 bases each). Germline V CDR1 and CDR2: WSHSY, SAAADI. The CDR3 runs 14 residues. Trimming took off 10 bases at V and 3 bases at J, with 19 bases between the two ends. DNA of the CDR3: TGCGCCACCGAGGGGTTGCAGGCCCACTACGAGCAGTACTTC. Its translation is CATEGLQAHYEQYF.

As to this clone: Other DNA variants within this sample encode the same CDR3. V and J are TRBV7-9 and TRBJ2-1, with D unclear. Trimming removed 1 base from V and 6 bases from J, with 4 bases in between. The germline CDR1 and CDR2 sequences are SEHNR and FQNEAQ (reference sequence). The CDR3 totals 12 residues. The CDR3: CASSLGLNEQFF. The CDR3 region has the DNA TGTGCCAGCAGCTTAGGACTCAATGAGCAGTTCTTC.

This clone showed up just once. The J gene is TRBJ1-2, the V gene TRBV7-9, with D perhaps matching TRBD1 (5 bases). In germline, CDR1 is SEHNR, CDR2 FQNEAQ (reference sequence). The CDR3 has 14 amino acids. With 4 bases removed from V and 8 bases from J, the gap between germline ends came to 17 bases. CDR3 DNA: TGTGCCAGCAGCTCCGGGACTTCCACGAGAGGCTACACCTTC. It encodes CASSSGTSTRGYTF.

This clone was recorded a few times. The chain has TRBV15 and TRBJ2-7; D gene ambiguous. V was trimmed by 9 bases and J by 0 bases, leaving 12 bases between them. Germline lookup yields CDR1 LNHNV and CDR2 YYDKDF (reference sequence). The CDR3 runs to 13 residues. CDR3 loop: CATKTLNSYEQYF. The CDR3 DNA is TGTGCCACGAAGACACTTAACTCCTACGAGCAGTACTTC.

J is TRBJ2-7 and V is TRBV7-9, with D tentatively TRBD1 (6 bases). The V end was cut by 5 bases, the J end by 0 bases, with 11 bases between. The CDR3 is made up of 14 amino acids. The V gene's germline CDR1 is SEHNR and CDR2 FQNEAQ (reference sequence). The CDR3 coding sequence is TGTGCCAGCAGCCCCAAGGACAGCTCCTACGAGCAGTACTTC. Its translation is CASSPKDSSYEQYF.

The chain is built from TRBV4-1 and TRBJ1-1, with TRBD1 identical over 9 bases. The CDR3 has 17 residues. The junction had 6 bases not matched to a gene; V was cut back by 1 base and J by 0 bases. Germline CDR1 and CDR2: MGHRA and YSYEKL. CDR3 sequence: CASSQAGTGFMNTEAFF. CDR3 bases: TGCGCCAGCAGCCAAGCCGGGACAGGGTTCATGAACACTGAAGCTTTCTTT.

The rearrangement uses TRBV29-1 and TRBJ2-5; D is unresolved. Germline values: CDR1 SQVTM, CDR2 ANQGSEA. V was pared by 7 bases and J by 3 bases, with 6 bases between. CDR3 length: 10 amino acids. Here the CDR3 DNA reads TGCAGCGGGTTAGAAGAGACCCAGTACTTC. It yields the protein CSGLEETQYF.

The chain recombines TRBV21-1 with TRBJ1-5; the table's D call of TRBD1 was not tested on the DNA. TRBV21-1 is a pseudogene segment. The CDR3 runs 15 residues. The CDR3 reads CASTLLDRDNQPQHF. In DNA form, the CDR3 reads TGTGCCAGCACCCTCCTAGACAGGGATAATCAGCCCCAGCATTTT.

The V call is TRBV27, the J call TRBJ1-2, with D unresolved. Per the germline V gene, CDR1 is MNHEY and CDR2 is SMNVEV (reference sequence). The CDR3 is made up of 14 amino acids. V gave up 5 bases and J gave up 3 bases, with 13 bases separating them. The DNA of the CDR3 is TGTGCCAGCAGTCCCCTCGTTACAGACTATGGCTACACCTTC. It codes for CASSPLVTDYGYTF.

The gene calls are TRBV29-1 and TRBJ1-2, with D perhaps matching TRBD1 (6 bases). The CDR3 spans 11 residues. Germline V gene lookup returns CDR1 SQVTM and CDR2 ANQGSEA. V gave up 4 bases and J gave up 10 bases, with 13 bases separating them. The CDR3 DNA reads TGCAGCGTTGTAGAGGCAGGGGCCTACACCTTC. This encodes CSVVEAGAYTF.

This CDR3 reads CASGLILGSANTEAFF. CDR3 DNA: TGTGCTAGTGGTTTGATCCTGGGCAGCGCGAACACTGAAGCTTTCTTT. The V and J genes are TRBV12-5 and TRBJ1-1; D is ambiguous. This CDR3 is 16 amino acids long. The V end lost 2 bases, the J end lost 1 base, and 14 bases lay between the germline ends. The germline V gene encodes CDR1 LGHNT and CDR2 FRNRAP.

This clone was observed a few times. This rearrangement joins TRBV13 to TRBJ2-2; the match to TRBD1 covers 7 bases. Germline-derived CDR1 and CDR2 are PRHDT and FYEKMQ (reference sequence). With V trimmed by 5 bases and J by 4 bases, 7 bases remained unmatched. The length of the CDR3 is 15 residues. As DNA, the CDR3 is TGTGCCAGCAGCCCAGGGGGTTGGAGCACCGGGGAGCTGTTTTTT. Translated, it gives CASSPGGWSTGELFF.

The CDR3 region is CAISDPGLAGDLETQYF. Written as DNA, the CDR3 is TGTGCCATCAGTGACCCGGGACTAGCGGGGGATCTAGAGACCCAGTACTTC. V usage is TRBV10-3 and J usage is TRBJ2-5; the match to TRBD2 covers 14 bases. V shed 3 bases and J 4 bases; nucleotides not matched to a gene: 7. Germline assignment: CDR1 ENHRY and CDR2 SYGVKD. The CDR3 consists of 17 residues.

In its sample, this clone was seen a few times. The chain carries TRBV25-1 and TRBJ1-4, with D maybe TRBD1 (5 bases). CDR1 is MGHDK and CDR2 is SYGVNS in the germline V gene. Between the trimmed V and J ends, which lost 0 bases and 8 bases, there was a span of 13 bases. This CDR3 is built from 15 residues. The CDR3 here is CASSEYGGGWEKLFF. CDR3 DNA: TGTGCCAGCAGTGAATATGGGGGTGGATGGGAAAAACTGTTTTTT.

This sequence joins TRBV13 and TRBJ1-1; 8 bases are shared with TRBD1. Germline V gene data show CDR1 as PRHDT and CDR2 as FYEKMQ (reference sequence). V lost 5 bases to trimming and J lost 1 base; unmatched junction nucleotides: 6. The CDR3 is made up of 15 amino acids. CDR3 DNA sequence: TGTGCCAGCAGCGCCAGAGGACAGGGGAACACTGAAGCTTTCTTT. This translates into CASSARGQGNTEAFF.

The chain joins TRBV5-1 to TRBJ2-5; perhaps TRBD1 as D (5 bases). The germline V and J ends were trimmed by 1 base and 1 base, with 11 bases remaining between them. Germline lookup yields CDR1 SGHRS and CDR2 YFSETQ. This CDR3 comprises 15 residues. The chain's CDR3 is CASSLWSGRQETQYF. CDR3 nucleotide sequence: TGCGCCAGCAGCTTGTGGTCAGGGCGCCAAGAGACCCAGTACTTC.